This record concerns one T cell receptor (beta chain) sequence. The record originates from a study of blood T cell repertoires in COVID-19. This CDR3 spans 14 amino acids. V lost 2 bases, J lost 5 bases, and 13 bases lay in between. Germline V gives CDR1 KGHSH, CDR2 LQKENI. Clones were read by immunoSEQ multiplex PCR, and TCRdb kept only the in-frame ones, dropping some. There are around 100,000 clones in the sample; approximately 85% occur only once, and about 5.5% lies in the top ten. The material sequenced was peripheral blood. This TCR came from a woman in her sixties or seventies with COVID-19, enrolled during active disease. The V gene is TRBV18, the J gene TRBJ2-7, with a possible D match to TRBD1 (5 bases). In nucleotides, the CDR3 is TGTGCCAGCTCACCAGGGGCTTTCGGGCACGAGCAGTACTTC. Translated, it gives CASSPGAFGHEQYF.